The next 19 T cell receptor beta chains were all read from a single sample in a study of cytomegalovirus exposure and HLA in healthy donors. Researchers ran the PCR with 60 Vbeta and 13 Jbeta primers. The protocol was immunoSEQ multiplex PCR, while the TCRdb copy is restricted to in-frame clones and leaves out a portion. The sample includes about 130,000 clones, 70% to 80% seen only once; the top ten take about 2%. The sample consisted of PBMCs. The receptors stem from a man aged 45-60 years in good health and CMV-seronegative.

This chain links TRBV7-9 with TRBJ1-6; 7 bases match TRBD1. This CDR3 spans 14 amino acids. V trimming: 5 bases; J trimming: 7 bases; junction bases outside the gene matches: 5. CDR1 and CDR2 (germline): SEHNR, FQNEAQ (reference sequence). The CDR3 DNA is TGTGCCAGCAGCAAAGGGGACAGCAATTCACCCCTCCACTTT. Translation: CASSKGDSNSPLHF.

The chain is built from TRBV5-1 and TRBJ1-2; 10 positions agree with TRBD1. CDR3 length equals 18 residues. V lost 3 bases and J lost 5; bases outside the gene matches: 16. Looked up from germline, CDR1 is SGHRS and CDR2 is YFSETQ. CDR3 bases: TGCGCCAGCAGCTCTCCCGCGACAGGGGGCGGGAAAAAGTATGGCTACACCTTC. Amino acids: CASSSPATGGGKKYGYTF. Together with reference TRBV5-1 and TRBJ1-2, the CDR3 gives the full variable domain: KAGVTQTPRYLIKTRGQQVTLSCSPISGHRSVSWYQQTPGQGLQFLFEYFSETQRNKGNFPGRFSGRQFSNSRSEMNVSTLELGDSALYLCASSSPATGGGKKYGYTFGSGTRLTVV.

This chain uses TRBV4-3 with TRBJ1-1; D unresolved. The CDR3 runs 14 residues. Germline V gene data show CDR1 as LGHNA and CDR2 as YSLEER. The V end was cut by 1 base, the J end by 6 bases, with 12 bases between. DNA of the CDR3: TGCGCCAGCAGCCAAGTTGAGGGTGGGGCTGAAGCTTTCTTT. This translates into CASSQVEGGAEAFF.

This CDR3 reads CASSLFAGPDGYTF. The CDR3 DNA is TGTGCCAGCAGCTTATTCGCGGGACCGGATGGCTACACCTTC. The chain employs TRBV7-6 and TRBJ1-2; TRBD1 is a possible D gene (5 bases). Germline-derived CDR1 and CDR2 are SGHVS and FNYEAQ. The V end lost 2 bases, the J end lost 6 bases, and 13 bases lay between the germline ends. The CDR3 runs 14 residues. Variable domain in full (rest from reference TRBV7-6 and TRBJ1-2): GAGVSQSPRYKVTKRGQDVALRCDPISGHVSLYWYRQALGQGPEFLTYFNYEAQQDKSGLPNDRFSAERPEGSISTLTIQRTEQRDSAMYRCASSLFAGPDGYTFGSGTRLTVV.

V and J are TRBV6-1 and TRBJ1-5; 7 nucleotides align to TRBD1. The germline gives CDR1 MNHNS, CDR2 SASEGT. This CDR3 region has 14 residues. V lost 10 bases and J lost 4; bases outside the gene matches: 10. CDR3 region: CATQGTVTNQPQHF. The CDR3 DNA reads TGTGCCACCCAAGGGACAGTTACGAATCAGCCCCAGCATTTT.

This clone was seen only a few times. V usage is TRBV7-2 and J usage is TRBJ2-1; 7 bases fit TRBD1. Germline CDR1 SGHTA, CDR2 FQGNSA. V trimming: 5 bases; J trimming: 9 bases; junction bases outside the gene matches: 7. The CDR3 has 13 amino acids. CDR3 in amino acids: CASSERQGGEQFF. The CDR3 DNA reads as TGTGCCAGCAGCGAGAGACAGGGTGGTGAGCAGTTCTTC.

The chain's CDR3 is CASSLETIQGTTYEQYF. The CDR3 DNA is TGCGCCAGCAGCTTGGAGACCATACAGGGAACGACCTACGAGCAGTACTTC. The chain carries TRBV5-1 and TRBJ2-7; D may be TRBD1 (6 bases). This CDR3 contains 17 residues. Trimming stripped 0 bases from V and 2 bases from J, with 18 bases between. The germline V gene has CDR1 SGHRS and CDR2 YFSETQ.

The V call is TRBV10-3, the J call TRBJ2-1; D unresolved. Germline loops: CDR1 ENHRY, CDR2 SYGVKD. The V gene lost 1 base and the J gene lost 5 bases, with 15 bases spanning the gap. The length of the CDR3 is 16 residues. The CDR3 region has the DNA TGTGCCATCAGTGAGTTTAGCCCTCTCAATGACAATGAGCAGTTCTTC. Protein sequence: CAISEFSPLNDNEQFF.

This clone was found a few times. V is TRBV11-2 and J is TRBJ2-7; possibly TRBD1 for D (6 bases). V was shortened by 0 bases and J by 2 bases, with 11 bases between the two germline ends. Germline V CDR1 and CDR2: SGHAT, FQNNGV. The CDR3 length is 15 residues. CDR3 amino acids: CASSLEGRGTYEQYV. DNA of the CDR3: TGTGCCAGCAGCTTAGAGGGCAGGGGAACCTACGAGCAGTACGTC.

CDR3 in amino acids: CAISETRDRESQPQHF. Written as DNA, the CDR3 is TGTGCCATCAGTGAGACTCGGGACAGGGAGAGTCAGCCCCAGCATTTT. J is TRBJ1-5 and V is TRBV10-3; 9 bases fit TRBD1. V lost 2 bases to trimming and J lost 6 bases; unmatched junction nucleotides: 8. Germline CDR1 reads ENHRY; CDR2 reads SYGVKD. There are 16 residues in the CDR3.

The chain links TRBV7-2 to TRBJ1-4; possibly TRBD1 for D (5 bases). The CDR3 contains 15 residues. Trimming shortened V by 8 bases and J by 3 bases, and 16 bases separated the two germline ends. In germline, CDR1 is SGHTA, CDR2 FQGNSA. CDR3 coding DNA: TGTGCCAGCTCCCAGGGCGGGGGAGCTAATGAAAAACTGTTTTTT. Encoded protein: CASSQGGGANEKLFF. Supplemented by reference TRBV7-2 and TRBJ1-4, the full variable domain reads GAGVSQSPSNKVTEKGKDVELRCDPISGHTALYWYRQSLGQGLEFLIYFQGNSAPDKSGLPSDRFSAERTGGSVSTLTIQRTQQEDSAVYLCASSQGGGANEKLFFGSGTQLSVL.

The rearrangement links TRBV5-4 to TRBJ2-1; a possible D gene is TRBD2 (5 bases). The germline gives CDR1 SGHNT, CDR2 YYREEE (reference sequence). CDR3 length: 16 amino acids. V lost 2 bases and J 0 bases, leaving 12 bases between the germline ends. CDR3 DNA sequence: TGTGCCAGCAGCTTCGGACTTCCGAGCTCCTACAATGAGCAGTTCTTC. Translation: CASSFGLPSSYNEQFF. Filled out from reference TRBV5-4 and TRBJ2-1, the complete variable domain reads ETGVTQSPTHLIKTRGQQVTLRCSSQSGHNTVSWYQQALGQGPQFIFQYYREEENGRGNFPPRFSGLQFPNYSSELNVNALELDDSALYLCASSFGLPSSYNEQFFGPGTRLTVL.

The genes are TRBV7-2 and TRBJ2-1; 10 positions match TRBD2. CDR3 size: 16 residues. Germline CDR1 and CDR2: SGHTA and FQGNSA. Germline trimming cut 1 base from V and 4 bases from J; bases unmatched to any gene: 4. CDR3 residues: CASSLVIAGGYNEQFF. The CDR3 DNA reads as TGTGCCAGCAGCTTAGTAATAGCGGGGGGATACAATGAGCAGTTCTTC. The variable domain in full, with the rest retrieved from reference TRBV7-2 and TRBJ2-1, is GAGVSQSPSNKVTEKGKDVELRCDPISGHTALYWYRQSLGQGLEFLIYFQGNSAPDKSGLPSDRFSAERTGGSVSTLTIQRTQQEDSAVYLCASSLVIAGGYNEQFFGPGTRLTVL.

The chain has TRBV6-1 and TRBJ1-1; no clear D. CDR1 is MNHNS and CDR2 is SASEGT in the germline V gene. This CDR3 contains 12 residues. V was pared by 4 bases and J by 4 bases, with 7 bases between. The CDR3 sequence is CASSVTRTEAFF. CDR3 bases: TGTGCCAGCAGTGTGACACGCACTGAAGCTTTCTTT.

V usage is TRBV5-5 and J usage is TRBJ2-5, with D hard to call. The CDR3 totals 14 residues. Trimming stripped 1 base from V and 5 bases from J, with 12 bases between. The germline V gene has CDR1 SGHKS and CDR2 YYEKEE (reference sequence). The CDR3 DNA sequence: TGTGCCAGCAGCTTGCAGTCCCACGGGGAGACCCAGTACTTC. Its protein is CASSLQSHGETQYF.

The chain combines TRBV7-9 with TRBJ1-2, with no clear D. Germline CDR1 and CDR2: SEHNR and FQNEAQ (reference sequence). This CDR3 is 16 amino acids long. V dropped 5 bases and J dropped 0 bases, with 16 bases sitting between them. As DNA, the CDR3 is TGTGCCAGCAGCCCCAATCGCCAGGTTTCTAACTATGGCTACACCTTC. This translates into CASSPNRQVSNYGYTF.

This sequence joins TRBV23-1 and TRBJ1-4, with D possibly matching TRBD1 (6 bases). TRBV23-1 is an ORF, with its function uncertain. V was trimmed by 3 bases and J by 0 bases, leaving 11 bases between them. This CDR3 has 16 residues. CDR3 region: CASSQTGSATNEKLFF. The CDR3 DNA reads TGCGCCAGCAGTCAGACAGGAAGCGCAACTAATGAAAAACTGTTTTTT.

The chain employs TRBV15 and TRBJ2-1, with 8 bases aligning to TRBD1. From germline, CDR1 is LNHNV and CDR2 YYDKDF (reference sequence). J was trimmed by 13 bases and V by 3 bases; bases with no gene match: 11. The length of the CDR3 is 14 residues. This CDR3 is CATSREPGQGSQFF. The CDR3 nucleotides read TGTGCCACCAGCAGGGAACCTGGACAGGGATCCCAGTTCTTC.

This clone was seen only once. The rearrangement uses TRBV28 and TRBJ1-2; no clear D. The V end lost 5 bases, the J end lost 7 bases, and 11 bases lay between the germline ends. The CDR3 extends over 12 amino acids. From germline, CDR1 is MDHEN and CDR2 SYDVKM. This CDR3 reads CASSLRSSGYTF. The CDR3 DNA sequence: TGTGCCAGCAGTCTCCGGAGTTCTGGCTACACCTTC.